These 20 T cell receptor beta chains were sequenced from one sample in a study of CD8 T cells in ankylosing spondylitis. TCRdb re-analysed the 5' RACE reads in MiXCR, keeping a single row per CDR3 protein. In the table there are 45,000 to 65,000 distinct CDR3 sequences, 7.4% of which are singletons. Input material: blood, either unsorted or a sorted T cell fraction (not recorded which). Receptors originate from a female donor with ankylosing spondylitis or in good health (not recorded which).

Many counts were recorded for this clonotype. The chain has TRBV25-1 and TRBJ1-4, with D unclear. V gave up 7 bases and J gave up 4 bases, with 4 bases separating them. The germline gives CDR1 MGHDK, CDR2 SYGVNS. This CDR3 region has 11 residues. The CDR3 reads CASILNEKLFF. CDR3 in DNA: TGTGCCAGCATACTTAATGAAAAACTGTTTTTT.

This clonotype has at least ten counts. CDR3 nucleotides: TGTGCCATCAGTGAGTCCCGACGGACAGACTCCTATCCCTACGAGCAGTACTTC. Its protein product is CAISESRRTDSYPYEQYF. This chain links TRBV10-3 with TRBJ2-7, with D maybe TRBD1 (6 bases). CDR1 ENHRY and CDR2 SYGVKD come from the germline V gene. CDR3 length: 18 residues. The V gene lost 0 bases and the J gene lost 2 bases, with 20 bases spanning the gap.

This clonotype was observed a handful of times. The chain recombines TRBV6-5 with TRBJ1-6, with TRBD1 matching over 8 bases. The length of the CDR3 is 15 residues. Germline V gene data show CDR1 as MNHEY and CDR2 as SVGAGI. Trimming cost V 2 bases and J 8 bases; bases outside gene matches: 5. Here the CDR3 reads CASSYTTGEDSPLHF. The CDR3, as DNA: TGTGCCAGCAGTTACACGACAGGGGAGGATTCACCCCTCCACTTT.

Ten or more counts support this clonotype. This chain uses TRBV7-2 with TRBJ2-2; maybe TRBD1 (6 bases). V was shortened by 1 base and J by 6 bases, with 9 bases between the two germline ends. The V gene's germline CDR1 is SGHTA and CDR2 FQGNSA. CDR3 size: 14 residues. CDR3 nucleotides: TGTGCCAGCAGCTTAGATCCAGGGGCCGGGGAGCTGTTTTTT. Translation gives CASSLDPGAGELFF.

The sample holds many counts of this clonotype. The chain uses TRBV5-1 and TRBJ1-5, with no clear D. The CDR3 sequence is 14 residues long. CDR1 is SGHRS, CDR2 YFSETQ, per germline. V lost 5 bases to trimming and J lost 2 bases, with 11 bases between them. In DNA form, the CDR3 reads TGCGCCAGCAGAGCCGAGGTCGGCAATCAGCCCCAGCATTTT. The encoded protein is CASRAEVGNQPQHF.

The gene calls are TRBV10-3 and TRBJ2-5, with D tentatively TRBD2 (6 bases). The CDR3 sequence is 16 residues long. V gave up 3 bases and J gave up 4 bases, with 18 bases separating them. The germline gives CDR1 ENHRY, CDR2 SYGVKD. The chain's CDR3 is CAISDPTMGRLETQYF. In nucleotides, the CDR3 is TGTGCCATCAGTGACCCAACCATGGGGAGGTTAGAGACCCAGTACTTC.

This clonotype was observed at least ten times. The rearrangement uses TRBV12-3 or TRBV12-4 and TRBJ2-1; the match to TRBD2 covers 7 bases. The CDR3 is 15 amino acids. V shed 6 bases, J shed 2 bases, and the junction held 7 bases outside the gene matches. CDR3 protein: CASRRSSGPYNEQFF. The CDR3 DNA sequence: TGTGCCAGCAGGCGTTCTAGCGGCCCCTACAATGAGCAGTTCTTC.

This clonotype was seen many times. The chain couples TRBV7-6 to TRBJ2-1, with D possibly TRBD1 on 5 matching bases. CDR3 length equals 16 residues. Trimming shortened V by 3 bases and J by 0 bases, and 12 bases separated the two germline ends. CDR1 is SGHVS, CDR2 FNYEAQ, per germline. The CDR3 DNA sequence: TGTGCCAGCAGCTTCCGTCTAGGGGACTCCTACAATGAGCAGTTCTTC. This translates into CASSFRLGDSYNEQFF.

On this clonotype itself: A read error may be the cause here, since a much bigger clone is one base away. V is TRBV5-5 and J is TRBJ1-4; D is unresolved. CDR1 and CDR2 from the germline V gene are SGHKS and YYEKEE (reference sequence). V shed 9 bases and J shed 8 bases, with 17 bases lying between them. The CDR3 sequence is 13 residues long. CDR3 sequence reads: CATTPGLGEKLFF. CDR3 DNA: TGTGCCACCACACCAGGCCTAGGGGAAAAACTGTTTTTT. The full variable domain, rest sourced from reference TRBV5-5 and TRBJ1-4, is DAGVTQSPTHLIKTRGQQVTLRCSPISGHKSVSWYQQVLGQGPQFIFQYYEKEERGRGNFPDRFSARQFPNYSSELNVNALLLGDSALYLCATTPGLGEKLFFGSGTQLSVL.

Ten or more counts support this clonotype. This CDR3 reads CSVRTVLEAFF. For the CDR3, the DNA is TGCAGCGTTAGGACAGTGCTTGAAGCTTTCTTT. The V gene is TRBV29-1, the J gene TRBJ1-1; D is perhaps TRBD1 (6 bases). V was cut by 5 bases and J by 7 bases, with 11 bases left in between. Per the germline V gene, CDR1 is SQVTM and CDR2 is ANQGSEA. CDR3 length: 11 amino acids.

This clonotype was counted at least ten times. The rearrangement joins TRBV5-1 to TRBJ2-1, with a weak D call TRBD2 (6 bases). The V gene lost 0 bases and the J gene lost 5 bases, with 12 bases spanning the gap. This CDR3 is 15 amino acids long. Germline values: CDR1 SGHRS, CDR2 YFSETQ. The CDR3 DNA reads as TGCGCCAGCAGCTTGGTTTTGGGGGGACACAATGAGCAGTTCTTC. The encoded protein is CASSLVLGGHNEQFF.

This clonotype was seen ten or more times. The chain links TRBV20-1 to TRBJ2-6, with D unclear. The germline gives CDR1 DFQATT, CDR2 SNEGSKA (reference sequence). The V gene lost 3 bases and the J gene lost 0 bases, with 6 bases spanning the gap. The CDR3 consists of 14 residues. The CDR3 DNA reads as TGCAGTGCTAGTCCTGGCTCTGGGGCCAACGTCCTGACTTTC. Translated, it gives CSASPGSGANVLTF.

This clonotype was counted a few times. The chain links TRBV4-1 to TRBJ1-1, with TRBD1 as a possible D gene (5 bases). This CDR3 has 15 residues. V lost 1 base to trimming and J lost 3 bases, with 12 bases between them. CDR1 is MGHRA, CDR2 YSYEKL, per germline. The chain's CDR3 is CASSQGTTGDTEAFF. The CDR3 DNA sequence: TGCGCCAGCAGCCAAGGGACGACGGGGGACACTGAAGCTTTCTTT.

In this sample, this clonotype turned up many times. The chain employs TRBV12-3 or TRBV12-4 and TRBJ1-1; tentatively, D is TRBD1 (5 bases). This CDR3 contains 13 residues. V lost 8 bases and J lost 1, with 11 bases in between. CDR3 region: CASDGGGNTEAFF. CDR3 nucleotide sequence: TGTGCCAGCGATGGGGGGGGGAACACTGAAGCTTTCTTT.

At least ten counts were recorded for this clonotype. The chain combines TRBV12-3 or TRBV12-4 with TRBJ2-3; TRBD2 matches 14 bases. The CDR3 sequence is 17 residues long. J gave up 4 bases and V 0 bases, and 3 bases lay outside the gene matches. The CDR3 reads CASSLAKTSGGADTQYF. The CDR3, as DNA: TGTGCCAGCAGTTTAGCGAAGACTAGCGGGGGGGCAGATACGCAGTATTTT.

This clonotype showed up many times. The V call is TRBV5-1, the J call TRBJ2-6; tentatively, D is TRBD1 (5 bases). The V end was cut by 1 base, the J end by 4 bases, with 12 bases between. CDR3 length equals 16 residues. Germline V gene lookup returns CDR1 SGHRS and CDR2 YFSETQ. CDR3 residues: CASSLMGRIGANVLTF. The CDR3 DNA follows: TGCGCCAGCAGCTTGATGGGGCGAATAGGGGCCAACGTCCTGACTTTC.

The chain is built from TRBV18 and TRBJ1-1; no clear D. This CDR3 contains 17 residues. Trimming removed 3 bases from V and 4 bases from J, with 21 bases in between. Germline-derived CDR1 and CDR2 are KGHSH and LQKENI. The CDR3 region has the DNA TGTGCCAGCTCACCGACCGGAATGGCCGGAGAGCTCACTGAAGCTTTCTTT. It translates to CASSPTGMAGELTEAFF.

This clonotype was seen a handful of times. CDR3 protein: CASSSRQLTEAFF. CDR3 in DNA: TGTGCCAGCAGCTCCCGCCAGCTAACTGAAGCTTTCTTT. The chain couples TRBV7-2 to TRBJ1-1; no clear D. The CDR3 consists of 13 residues. The V gene's germline CDR1 is SGHTA and CDR2 FQGNSA. Between the trimmed V and J ends, which lost 4 bases and 5 bases, there was a span of 11 bases.

This clonotype was picked up many times. The V call is TRBV5-4, the J call TRBJ2-6; no clear D. CDR3 length: 19 amino acids. The germline CDR1 and CDR2 sequences are SGHNT and YYREEE (reference sequence). V dropped 1 base and J dropped 0 bases, with 17 bases sitting between them. The CDR3 region is CASSLSKEQFTSGANVLTF. The CDR3 coding sequence is TGTGCCAGCAGCTTGTCTAAAGAGCAATTCACCTCTGGGGCCAACGTCCTGACTTTC.

This clonotype turned up a few times. The chain couples TRBV7-2 to TRBJ1-1, with a tentative D call TRBD1 (6 bases). With 0 bases removed from V and 0 bases from J, the gap between germline ends came to 8 bases. The CDR3 has 15 residues. In germline, CDR1 is SGHTA, CDR2 FQGNSA. The CDR3 protein is CASSLAGGLNTEAFF. The CDR3 bases are TGTGCCAGCAGCTTAGCGGGGGGCTTGAACACTGAAGCTTTCTTT.